Shown below are 3 T cell receptor beta chains from a single sample sequenced in a study of T cells after yellow fever vaccination. Each CDR3 protein gets one entry after TCRdb re-called the 5' RACE reads with MiXCR. The table includes around 300,000 distinct CDR3 sequences, about 4% detected once. The sample consisted of PBMCs, taken 5 days after the yellow fever booster vaccination. Receptor source: a young man who received the YFV17D yellow fever vaccine.

This clonotype occurred a few times. The V gene is TRBV30, the J gene TRBJ2-7, with D maybe TRBD2 (6 bases). The CDR3 extends over 13 amino acids. Per the germline V gene, CDR1 is GTSNPN and CDR2 is SVGIG (reference sequence). V lost 3 bases, J lost 3 bases, and 12 bases lay in between. The CDR3 nucleotides are TGTGCCTGGAGGGAGGTGGGACTCTACGAGCAGTACTTC. Translation: CAWREVGLYEQYF.

The V and J genes are TRBV12-3 or TRBV12-4 and TRBJ1-5; D perhaps matches TRBD1 (6 bases). CDR3 size: 13 residues. Trimming shortened V by 3 bases and J by 6 bases, and 9 bases separated the two germline ends. The CDR3 region has the DNA TGTGCCAGCAGTTTCAGGGGTTCTCAGCCCCAGCATTTT. It translates to CASSFRGSQPQHF.

The CDR3 DNA follows: TGTGCCAGCTACAGCGGGGGGCTCACCGGGGAGCTGTTTTTT. Its translation: CASYSGGLTGELFF. V and J are TRBV6-2 or TRBV6-3 and TRBJ2-2; 9 bases fit TRBD2. Germline V gene data show CDR1 as MNHEY and CDR2 as SVGEGT. Trimming removed 8 bases from V and 4 bases from J; junction bases left unmatched: 5. The CDR3 consists of 14 residues.